The rows below give T cell receptor beta chains drawn from one sample of a study of blood T cells in healthy people across ages. One entry per CDR3 protein results from TCRdb running MiXCR on the 5' RACE reads. The data show 1.5 million to 2 million distinct CDR3 sequences, just under 50% seen once. Input material: blood. Source of these receptors: a woman aged 40 to 50 in good health. Both conserved end residues are part of each CDR3. D genes are given only for firm matches. Expanded clones get a size class; other rows say once, few or many, or leave the size out.

V gene,D gene,J gene,clone size,CDR3 protein,CDR3 DNA
TRBV5-5,TRBD2,TRBJ2-7,-,CASSSLAGGPASYEQYF,TGTGCCAGCAGCTCACTAGCGGGGGGGCCTGCCTCCTACGAGCAGTACTTC
TRBV12-3/TRBV12-4,-,TRBJ2-1,few,CASRRDSVAYNEQFF,TGTGCCAGCAGACGGGACTCCGTAGCCTACAATGAGCAGTTCTTC
TRBV27,-,TRBJ2-1,few,CASTSGAGNEQFF,TGTGCCAGCACCAGTGGGGCAGGAAATGAGCAGTTCTTC
TRBV7-2,TRBD2,TRBJ2-7,few,CASSFETSGGAYEQYF,TGTGCCAGCAGCTTTGAGACTAGCGGGGGGGCCTACGAGCAGTACTTC
TRBV12-3/TRBV12-4,-,TRBJ2-1,few,CASSPSGFNEQFF,TGTGCCAGCAGTCCCTCAGGGTTTAATGAGCAGTTCTTC
TRBV6-1,TRBD2,TRBJ2-3,-,CASSKLAGETDTQYF,TGTGCCAGCAGCAAACTAGCGGGAGAGACAGATACGCAGTATTTT
TRBV28,-,TRBJ2-5,few,CASSSTPLGKETQYF,TGTGCCAGCAGTTCGACCCCTCTAGGGAAAGAGACCCAGTACTTC
TRBV6-5,-,TRBJ2-7,many,CASSYSPSSYEQYF,TGTGCCAGCAGTTACTCCCCCAGCTCCTACGAGCAGTACTTC
TRBV12-3/TRBV12-4,TRBD2,TRBJ2-5,few,CASSSSGGEIETQYF,TGTGCCAGCAGTTCTAGCGGGGGGGAGATTGAGACCCAGTACTTC
TRBV3-1,TRBD2,TRBJ2-1,-,CASSQRVNSGGASSYNEQFF,TGTGCCAGCAGCCAACGCGTGAATAGCGGGGGGGCGAGCTCCTACAATGAGCAGTTCTTC
TRBV6-2/TRBV6-3,TRBD2,TRBJ2-4,-,CASSYHPSGGALAKNIQYF,TGTGCCAGCAGTTACCATCCTAGCGGGGGGGCACTAGCCAAAAACATTCAGTACTTC
TRBV7-2,-,TRBJ2-2,once,CASSLAPIGGGHGTGELFF,TGTGCCAGCAGCTTAGCCCCAATCGGCGGGGGCCATGGCACCGGGGAGCTGTTTTTT
TRBV27,-,TRBJ1-1,-,CASSTPGVRGDSGAFF,TGTGCCAGCAGTACACCAGGGGTACGGGGGGATAGCGGAGCTTTCTTT
TRBV6-1,TRBD1,TRBJ2-3,-,CASREGQGSDTQYF,TGTGCCAGCAGGGAAGGACAGGGTTCGGATACGCAGTATTTT
TRBV5-1,TRBD1,TRBJ2-7,-,CASSLGFGTGDYEQYF,TGCGCCAGCAGCTTGGGTTTTGGGACAGGGGACTACGAGCAGTACTTC
TRBV7-2,TRBD2,TRBJ2-1,-,CASSPFRTSGGSSYNEQFF,TGTGCCAGCAGCCCCTTTCGGACTAGCGGGGGGAGCTCCTACAATGAGCAGTTCTTC
TRBV6-2/TRBV6-3,-,TRBJ2-7,few,CASSRPGAESSYEQYF,TGTGCCAGCAGCCGACCTGGGGCCGAAAGCTCCTACGAGCAGTACTTC
TRBV7-2,-,TRBJ1-2,-,CASSLARDHGYTF,TGTGCCAGCAGCCTGGCCAGGGATCATGGCTACACCTTC
TRBV6-1,-,TRBJ1-1,-,CASGIALGDWDTEAFF,TGTGCCAGCGGAATCGCACTGGGGGATTGGGACACTGAAGCTTTCTTT
TRBV18,-,TRBJ2-3,few,CASSPKAGANTDTQYF,TGTGCCAGCTCGCCCAAGGCTGGGGCAAACACAGATACGCAGTATTTT